Shown below are 28 T cell receptor beta chains from a single sample sequenced in a study of blood T cell repertoires in COVID-19. Sequencing was performed with immunoSEQ multiplex PCR; in TCRdb, only in-frame clones are kept and a portion is missing. The table lists about 98,000 clones, about 89% of them singletons. What was sequenced was peripheral blood. Every receptor here comes from a man aged 50-59 years with acute or convalescent COVID-19.

The chain has TRBV12-5 and TRBJ2-7, with D possibly being TRBD2 (5 bases). The CDR3 extends over 12 amino acids. The V and J ends lost 5 bases and 6 bases respectively, with 11 bases between them. CDR1 LGHNT and CDR2 FRNRAP come from the germline V gene. The CDR3 loop is CASGPPAVEQYF. The CDR3 DNA is TGTGCTAGTGGTCCCCCAGCGGTCGAGCAGTACTTC.

The chain couples TRBV10-3 to TRBJ1-6; D gene ambiguous. Between the trimmed V and J ends, which lost 7 bases and 9 bases, there was a span of 16 bases. There are 14 residues in the CDR3. Per germline, CDR1 ENHRY and CDR2 SYGVKD. CDR3 in DNA: TGTGCCATCACCAATACAGTCGGCAGTTCACCCCTCCACTTT. Its translation is CAITNTVGSSPLHF.

This chain uses TRBV12-3 or TRBV12-4 with TRBJ2-3; possibly TRBD2 for D (5 bases). The V end was cut by 6 bases, the J end by 3 bases, with 10 bases between. The CDR3 loop spans 13 amino acids. DNA of the CDR3: TGTGCCAGCAGCCTAACGGGGACAGATACGCAGTATTTT. Its translation is CASSLTGTDTQYF.

The genes are TRBV4-2 and TRBJ1-5; 8 bases align to TRBD1. Germline CDR1 LGHNA, CDR2 YNFKEQ. This CDR3 is built from 15 residues. V shed 3 bases, J shed 9 bases, and the junction held 10 bases outside the gene matches. In nucleotides, the CDR3 is TGTGCCAGCAGCCAGACGCAAACAGGGGGTTCGCCCCAGCATTTT. Amino acids: CASSQTQTGGSPQHF.

The chain employs TRBV25-1 and TRBJ1-6, with 9 nucleotides matching TRBD1. The CDR3 is 17 amino acids. The V gene's germline CDR1 is MGHDK and CDR2 SYGVNS. V lost 4 bases, J lost 6 bases, and 10 bases stayed unmatched. The CDR3 region is CASSGTTGGAGNSPLHF. The DNA for the CDR3 is TGTGCCAGCAGTGGAACCACAGGGGGCGCGGGTAATTCACCCCTCCACTTT.

J is TRBJ2-2 and V is TRBV18, with D maybe TRBD1 (5 bases). V dropped 3 bases and J dropped 0 bases, with 20 bases sitting between them. The CDR3 length is 19 residues. Germline V gene lookup returns CDR1 KGHSH and CDR2 LQKENI. CDR3 DNA sequence: TGTGCCAGCTCACCTCGGACCGTTAGACAGACCACGAACACCGGGGAGCTGTTTTTT. This encodes CASSPRTVRQTTNTGELFF.

V gene TRBV9 combines with J gene TRBJ1-4; D is unresolved. This CDR3 contains 14 residues. Trimming removed 5 bases from V and 2 bases from J, with 10 bases in between. CDR1 and CDR2 (germline): SGDLS, YYNGEE. The CDR3 region has the DNA TGTGCCAGCAGTGCTGGAGGGACTAATGAAAAACTGTTTTTT. This sequence encodes CASSAGGTNEKLFF.

V is TRBV7-9 and J is TRBJ1-4; TRBD1 agrees at 7 bases. This CDR3 contains 16 residues. CDR1 SEHNR and CDR2 FQNEAQ come from the germline V gene (reference sequence). Trimming at V came to 1 base and at J to 4 bases, leaving 6 bases not matched to a gene. CDR3 residues: CASSLEVYRGNEKLFF. The CDR3 DNA is TGTGCCAGCAGCTTAGAAGTGTACAGGGGTAATGAAAAACTGTTTTTT.

The CDR3 protein is CASSQRGFYEQYF. For the CDR3, the DNA is TGCGCCAGCAGCCAGCGAGGATTCTACGAGCAGTACTTC. The chain combines TRBV4-1 with TRBJ2-7; D unresolved. CDR3 length equals 13 residues. The V gene's germline CDR1 is MGHRA and CDR2 YSYEKL. V lost 3 bases and J 3 bases, leaving 9 bases between the germline ends.

The sample holds one count of this clone. V is TRBV28 and J is TRBJ1-2; D not resolved. The V end was cut by 2 bases, the J end by 4 bases, with 11 bases between. CDR3 size: 14 residues. The germline CDR1 and CDR2 sequences are MDHEN and SYDVKM. The CDR3 coding sequence is TGTGCCAGCAGTTTAGGGCAGGTGCGCTATGGCTACACCTTC. Protein sequence: CASSLGQVRYGYTF.

The V and J genes are TRBV27 and TRBJ2-3, with D uncertain. Trimming pared 5 bases from V and 0 bases from J, leaving 6 bases between. Per germline, CDR1 MNHEY and CDR2 SMNVEV (reference sequence). The CDR3 is 13 amino acids. The CDR3 DNA reads TGTGCCAGCAGTGAGTCTAGCACAGATACGCAGTATTTT. It specifies CASSESSTDTQYF.

The chain has TRBV24-1 and TRBJ2-7; 8 nucleotides match TRBD2. The length of the CDR3 is 13 residues. V shed 5 bases, J shed 6 bases, and the junction held 5 bases outside the gene matches. CDR1 and CDR2 (germline): KGHDR, SFDVKD. CDR3 DNA sequence: TGTGCCACCAGTGCCGGACTAGCTTTCGAGCAGTACTTC. It codes for CATSAGLAFEQYF.

This chain uses TRBV28 with TRBJ2-7, with D possibly TRBD2 on 6 matching bases. Germline V CDR1 and CDR2: MDHEN, SYDVKM. V was trimmed by 6 bases and J by 0 bases, leaving 15 bases between them. The CDR3 is 15 amino acids. The CDR3 nucleotides read TGTGCCAGCAGCTCCCCCGGGACTTCCTCCTACGAGCAGTACTTC. Translation: CASSSPGTSSYEQYF.

V and J are TRBV9 and TRBJ1-1, with a possible D match to TRBD1 (5 bases). The germline V gene has CDR1 SGDLS and CDR2 YYNGEE. Trimming removed 9 bases from V and 4 bases from J, with 16 bases in between. The CDR3 length is 13 residues. CDR3 sequence (DNA): TGTGCCACAGGGAGGTCACCCGGCACTGAAGCTTTCTTT. It is translated as CATGRSPGTEAFF.

V usage is TRBV19 and J usage is TRBJ2-1; a possible D gene is TRBD2 (5 bases). The CDR3 length is 12 residues. CDR1 and CDR2 (germline): LNHDA, SQIVND (reference sequence). The germline V and J ends were trimmed by 3 bases and 7 bases, with 7 bases remaining between them. CDR3 amino acids: CASSMRRNEQFF. The CDR3 DNA sequence: TGTGCCAGTAGTATGCGGAGGAATGAGCAGTTCTTC. The whole variable domain, filled in from reference TRBV19 and TRBJ2-1, reads DGGITQSPKYLFRKEGQNVTLSCEQNLNHDAMYWYRQDPGQGLRLIYYSQIVNDFQKGDIAEGYSVSREKKESFPLTVTSAQKNPTAFYLCASSMRRNEQFFGPGTRLTVL.

This clone appeared a single time. The CDR3 region is CASSTGLRDFYGYTF. The CDR3 nucleotides read TGTGCCAGCTCCACCGGGCTCAGGGATTTCTATGGCTACACCTTC. V is TRBV18 and J is TRBJ1-2; a possible D gene is TRBD1 (5 bases). The CDR3 is made up of 15 amino acids. Germline CDR1 is KGHSH and CDR2 is LQKENI. Deletions cut 6 bases from V and 4 bases from J, with 18 bases between.

CDR3: CASSLKEPRGRSYNSPLHF. CDR3 DNA: TGCGCCAGCAGCCTCAAGGAACCAAGGGGCCGCTCCTATAATTCACCCCTCCACTTT. The chain recombines TRBV4-1 with TRBJ1-6, with a weak D call TRBD1 (5 bases). The length of the CDR3 is 19 residues. CDR1 and CDR2 (germline): MGHRA, YSYEKL. V lost 4 bases and J lost 0, with 19 bases in between.

This clone was observed a single time. CDR3 sequence reads: CASRGGNEQFF. The CDR3 DNA reads as TGTGCCAGTAGGGGGGGGAATGAGCAGTTCTTC. V gene TRBV19 combines with J gene TRBJ2-1, with 7 nucleotides matching TRBD2. The ends lost 6 bases at V and 7 bases at J; junction bases unmatched: 0. The germline V gene encodes CDR1 LNHDA and CDR2 SQIVND (reference sequence). The CDR3 has 11 residues. Using reference TRBV19 and TRBJ2-1 for the parts outside the CDR3, the full variable domain is DGGITQSPKYLFRKEGQNVTLSCEQNLNHDAMYWYRQDPGQGLRLIYYSQIVNDFQKGDIAEGYSVSREKKESFPLTVTSAQKNPTAFYLCASRGGNEQFFGPGTRLTVL.

This clone showed up just once. The J gene is TRBJ1-1, the V gene TRBV10-3, with 10 nucleotides matching TRBD1. The CDR3 is 14 residues long. Trimming at V came to 6 bases and at J to 8 bases, leaving 9 bases not matched to a gene. The germline V gene has CDR1 ENHRY and CDR2 SYGVKD. CDR3 amino acids: CAIRNPGQGTEAFF. The CDR3 DNA is TGTGCCATCAGGAACCCGGGACAGGGGACGGAAGCTTTCTTT.

This clone was seen only once. This chain uses TRBV11-1 with TRBJ2-5; the D is unclear. Germline V CDR1 and CDR2: SGHAT, FQDESV (reference sequence). The CDR3 loop spans 11 amino acids. V was pared by 2 bases and J by 5 bases, with 3 bases between. This CDR3 reads CASSLRETQYF. CDR3 DNA: TGTGCCAGCAGCTTACGGGAGACCCAGTACTTC.

CDR3 region: CASSLSGTGFYEQYF. In DNA form, the CDR3 reads TGCGCCAGCAGCCTCTCCGGGACAGGGTTCTACGAGCAGTACTTC. This chain uses TRBV5-1 with TRBJ2-7; the match to TRBD1 covers 9 bases. V dropped 4 bases and J dropped 3; count of bases not matched to a gene: 8. This CDR3 region has 15 residues. Germline V gene data show CDR1 as SGHRS and CDR2 as YFSETQ.

This clone was found a few times. V gene TRBV5-4 combines with J gene TRBJ2-7; TRBD1 matches 12 bases. This CDR3 is 15 amino acids long. Germline values: CDR1 SGHNT, CDR2 YYREEE (reference sequence). J was trimmed by 6 bases and V by 4 bases; bases with no gene match: 8. The CDR3 here is CASSTPGQGALEQYF. The CDR3 DNA is TGTGCCAGCAGCACCCCGGGACAGGGGGCTCTCGAGCAGTACTTC.

The chain joins TRBV5-4 to TRBJ2-5, with 8 nucleotides matching TRBD1. V trimming: 2 bases; J trimming: 4 bases; junction bases outside the gene matches: 10. Germline CDR1 SGHNT, CDR2 YYREEE (reference sequence). The CDR3 consists of 16 residues. The CDR3 region has the DNA TGTGCCAGCAGCTTTTCAGGGGGCTGGAATGGAGAGACCCAGTACTTC. It encodes CASSFSGGWNGETQYF. The full variable domain, with the rest looked up from reference TRBV5-4 and TRBJ2-5, is ETGVTQSPTHLIKTRGQQVTLRCSSQSGHNTVSWYQQALGQGPQFIFQYYREEENGRGNFPPRFSGLQFPNYSSELNVNALELDDSALYLCASSFSGGWNGETQYFGPGTRLLVL.

Notes on this clone: An end of the junction does not agree with germline; a read error may underlie this. The V and J genes are TRBV11-2 and TRBJ2-7, with D unresolved. The CDR3 has 13 amino acids. The germline V gene encodes CDR1 SGHAT and CDR2 FQNNGV. CDR3 coding DNA: TGTGCCGGCAGCTTAGAGGCCCCCTACGAGCAGTACTTC. Its translation: CAGSLEAPYEQYF.

The chain combines TRBV9 with TRBJ1-1; the D gene is possibly TRBD1 (6 bases). The CDR3 length is 15 residues. Looked up from germline, CDR1 is SGDLS and CDR2 is YYNGEE. V lost 0 bases and J lost 5, with 14 bases in between. CDR3 in amino acids: CASSVAGGAKTEAFF. Here the CDR3 DNA reads TGTGCCAGCAGCGTAGCCGGGGGGGCCAAGACTGAAGCTTTCTTT.

The chain carries TRBV5-1 and TRBJ2-6; D possibly corresponds to TRBD2 (5 bases). CDR3 length equals 16 residues. Germline CDR1 reads SGHRS; CDR2 reads YFSETQ. V was clipped by 0 bases and J by 1 base, with 8 bases between them. CDR3 nucleotide sequence: TGCGCCAGCAGCTTGGGTAGAGGGTCTGGGGCCAACGTCCTGACTTTC. Translating it yields CASSLGRGSGANVLTF.

CDR3 sequence (DNA): TGTGCCAGCAGCGTAGAGACTAGCGGAGTCTACGAGCAGTACTTC. Protein product: CASSVETSGVYEQYF. V and J are TRBV9 and TRBJ2-7; the match to TRBD2 covers 9 bases. Losses at the gene ends were 0 bases for V and 3 bases for J; bases not matched to a gene: 4. The CDR3 is made up of 15 amino acids. Germline V lookup: CDR1 SGDLS, CDR2 YYNGEE. The whole variable domain, remainder taken from reference TRBV9 and TRBJ2-7, is DSGVTQTPKHLITATGQRVTLRCSPRSGDLSVYWYQQSLDQGLQFLIQYYNGEERAKGNILERFSAQQFPDLHSELNLSSLELGDSALYFCASSVETSGVYEQYFGPGTRLTVT.

Worth noting for this clone: Distinct nucleotide sequences in the sample also encode this CDR3. This chain uses TRBV29-1 with TRBJ1-5; 10 bases fit TRBD1. V shed 6 bases, J shed 7 bases, and the junction held 3 bases outside the gene matches. Germline V gene data show CDR1 as SQVTM and CDR2 as ANQGSEA. The CDR3 is made up of 12 amino acids. The CDR3 DNA follows: TGCAGCGTGGGACAGGGGAGGCAGCCCCAGCATTTT. Residues: CSVGQGRQPQHF.